Detailed here is one T cell receptor beta chain. Its antigen remains undetermined. There are no base qualities to consult, and no much larger clone falls within one base. RNA was extracted using the RNeasy kit, and roughly 0.45 to 1 microgram was reverse transcribed with random hexamers. The immunoSEQ multiplex PCR assay, covering 54 Vbeta and 13 Jbeta segments, was used to amplify TCR beta CDR3 regions. To correct PCR amplification bias, a synthetic template baseline was used for both primer optimization and computational correction. For the original study's pipeline: Only productive sequences were kept, with reads annotated to V, D and J genes according to IMGT and analyzed in immunoSEQ Analyzer. To calculate clonality, Shannon entropy was normalized by log2 of the number of productive unique sequences and then subtracted from one. For each patient and control, public and private clones were evaluated among the 100 most prevalent clones. A clone was defined as Susac-specific if it was absent from the healthy and MS cohorts, from over a thousand published viral clones and from other ImmuneACCESS disease sequences. TCRdb reran the public reads through fastp at Q25 and MiXCR, keeping productive beta chains. When rows share a CDR3 protein, they turn into one entry using the most common DNA and genes. Clone size and V and J calls follow TCRdb, not the original study. Across this sample there are over 200,000 distinct CDR3 sequences, with 85% to 95% seen only once. Of the sample, around 0.08% is held by the ten largest clones.

This entry belongs to a study of CD8 T cells in Susac syndrome (dated by TCRdb to about 2019). In terms of the full investigation: The study used repertoire sequencing to test whether antigen drove CD8+ T cell activation and differentiation in Susac syndrome. What the authors observed across the whole study: The number of individuals in the TCR sequencing and HLA analysis was acknowledged as relatively small.

Peripheral blood CD8+ and CD4+ T cells from healthy donors, Susac syndrome patients and multiple sclerosis patients were profiled by high-throughput TCR beta sequencing. Multiple sclerosis controls were treatment-naive patients with stable or active relapsing-remitting disease fulfilling revised McDonald criteria. Bulk CD8+ and CD4+ T cells were purified by magnetic negative isolation, whereas CD8+ TEMRA cells were enriched by FACS. Blood was collected in EDTA tubes and processed within 24 hours, with PBMCs isolated through density gradient centrifugation. PBMCs intended for TCR sequencing were cryopreserved in liquid nitrogen and were subsequently thawed in a 37 degrees C water bath. A purity of at least 90% was achieved for sorted or isolated CD4+, CD8+ and CD8+ TEMRA cells. In the germline V gene, CDR1 corresponds to SNHLY and CDR2 to FYNNEI. The CDR3 numbers 12 residues from cysteine through phenylalanine. The retained sequence is limited to the CDR3, 36 bases, with the frame set at the first base. V drops 1 base and J drops 6 bases, leaving 4 bases in between.

This TCR was recovered from a human donor with multiple sclerosis. This sequence uses TRBV2 and TRBJ2-1; no D segment can be confidently identified. Sequenced material: CD4+ T cells from PBMCs. The nucleotide sequence reads TGTGCCAGCAGTGAAGTAGGCAATGAGCAGTTCTTC. Translation gives CASSEVGNEQFF.